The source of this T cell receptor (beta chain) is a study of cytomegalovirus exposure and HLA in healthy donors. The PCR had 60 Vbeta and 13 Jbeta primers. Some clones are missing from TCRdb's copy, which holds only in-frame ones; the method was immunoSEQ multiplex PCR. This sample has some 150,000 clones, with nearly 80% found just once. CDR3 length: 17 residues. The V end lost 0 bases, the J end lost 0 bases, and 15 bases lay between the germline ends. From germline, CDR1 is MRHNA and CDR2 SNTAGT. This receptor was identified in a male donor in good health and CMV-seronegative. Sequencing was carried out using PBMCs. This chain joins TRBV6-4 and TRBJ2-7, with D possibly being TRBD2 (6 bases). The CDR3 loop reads CASSDSRKPGGSYEQYF. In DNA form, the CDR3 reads TGTGCCAGCAGTGACTCGAGGAAGCCCGGGGGCTCCTACGAGCAGTACTTC.